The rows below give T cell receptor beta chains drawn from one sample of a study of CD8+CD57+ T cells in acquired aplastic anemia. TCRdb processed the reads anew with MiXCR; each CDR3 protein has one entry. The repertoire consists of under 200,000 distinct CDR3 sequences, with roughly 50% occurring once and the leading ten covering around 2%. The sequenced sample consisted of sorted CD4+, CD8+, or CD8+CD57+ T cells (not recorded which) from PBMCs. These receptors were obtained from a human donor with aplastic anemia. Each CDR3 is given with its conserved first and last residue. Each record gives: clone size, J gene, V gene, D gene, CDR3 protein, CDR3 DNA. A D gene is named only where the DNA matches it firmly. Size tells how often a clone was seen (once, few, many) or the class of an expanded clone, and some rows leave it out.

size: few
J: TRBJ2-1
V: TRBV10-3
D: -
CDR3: CAISDYSGQNEQFF
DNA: TGTGCCATCAGTGATTATAGCGGCCAAAATGAGCAGTTCTTC

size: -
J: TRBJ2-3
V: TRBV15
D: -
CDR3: CATSRPDSPEFTDTQYF
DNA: TGTGCCACCAGCAGACCCGACAGCCCGGAGTTCACAGATACGCAGTATTTT

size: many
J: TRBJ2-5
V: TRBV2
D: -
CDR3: CASSKGGETQYF
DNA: TGTGCCAGCAGTAAAGGGGGAGAGACCCAGTACTTC

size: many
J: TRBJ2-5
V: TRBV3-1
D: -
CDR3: CASTVQGGRETQYF
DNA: TGTGCCAGCACCGTACAGGGAGGGCGAGAGACCCAGTACTTC

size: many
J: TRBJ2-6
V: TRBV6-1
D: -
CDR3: CASSLKGPQGSGANVLTF
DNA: TGTGCCAGCAGCCTTAAGGGACCACAGGGCTCTGGGGCCAACGTCCTGACTTTC

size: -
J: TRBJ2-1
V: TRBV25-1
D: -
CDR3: CASGEAGSSYNEQFF
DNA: TGTGCCAGCGGTGAAGCAGGAAGCTCCTACAATGAGCAGTTCTTC

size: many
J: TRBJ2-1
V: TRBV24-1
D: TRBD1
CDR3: CATSDRTGVPYNEQFF
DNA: TGTGCCACCAGTGACCGGACAGGGGTCCCCTACAATGAGCAGTTCTTC

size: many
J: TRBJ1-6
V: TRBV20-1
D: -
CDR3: CSASASRENSPLHF
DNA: TGCAGTGCTAGTGCTTCGCGGGAAAACTCACCCCTCCACTTT

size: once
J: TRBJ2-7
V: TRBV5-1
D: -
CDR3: CASSWEAENEQYF
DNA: TGCGCCAGCAGCTGGGAGGCGGAGAACGAGCAGTACTTC

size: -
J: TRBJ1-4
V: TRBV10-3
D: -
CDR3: CAISESGQSLEKLFF
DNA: TGTGCCATCAGTGAGTCTGGACAGTCCCTTGAAAAACTGTTTTTT

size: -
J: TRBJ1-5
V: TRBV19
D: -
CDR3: CASSNAGGRNQPQHF
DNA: TGTGCCAGTAGTAACGCGGGGGGAAGGAATCAGCCCCAGCATTTT

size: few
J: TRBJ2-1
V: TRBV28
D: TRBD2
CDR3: CASSLGTSPLF
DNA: TGTGCCAGCAGTTTGGGGACTAGCCCACTCTTC

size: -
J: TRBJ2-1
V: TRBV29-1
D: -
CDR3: CTAGQRKDEQFF
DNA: TGCACGGCGGGACAGAGGAAGGATGAGCAGTTCTTC

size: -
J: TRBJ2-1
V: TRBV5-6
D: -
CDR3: CASSSFEQFF
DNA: TGTGCCAGCAGCTCGTTTGAGCAGTTCTTC

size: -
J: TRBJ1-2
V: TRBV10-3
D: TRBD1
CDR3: CAISATGRNSGYTF
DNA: TGTGCCATCAGTGCGACAGGGAGAAACTCTGGCTACACCTTC

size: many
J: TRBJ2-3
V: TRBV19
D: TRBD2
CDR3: CASKGGLASTDTQYF
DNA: TGTGCCAGTAAAGGGGGACTAGCGAGCACAGATACGCAGTATTTT

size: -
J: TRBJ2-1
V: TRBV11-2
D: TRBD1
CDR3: CASSFLDRGDNEQFF
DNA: TGTGCCAGCAGCTTCCTGGACAGGGGGGACAATGAGCAGTTCTTC

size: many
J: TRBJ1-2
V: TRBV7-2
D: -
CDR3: CASSLDAGANYGYTF
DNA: TGTGCCAGCAGCTTAGACGCTGGGGCTAACTATGGCTACACCTTC

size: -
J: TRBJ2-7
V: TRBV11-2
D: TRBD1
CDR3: CASSLGGQQGFRQQYF
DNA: TGTGCCAGCAGCTTAGGGGGCCAACAGGGGTTTAGGCAGCAGTACTTC

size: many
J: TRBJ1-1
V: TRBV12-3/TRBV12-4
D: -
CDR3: CASSLYRALNTEAFF
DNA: TGTGCCAGCAGTTTGTACCGAGCCCTGAACACTGAAGCTTTCTTT

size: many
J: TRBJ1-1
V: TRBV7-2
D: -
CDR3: CASSLYRGGMNTEAFF
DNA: TGTGCCAGCAGCTTATATAGGGGGGGGATGAACACTGAAGCTTTCTTT

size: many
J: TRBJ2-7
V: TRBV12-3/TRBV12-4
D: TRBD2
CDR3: CASSLTSGRDEQYF
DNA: TGTGCCAGCAGTTTGACTAGCGGGAGGGACGAGCAGTACTTC

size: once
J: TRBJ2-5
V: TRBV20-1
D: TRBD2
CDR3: CSARYGTSMGTQYF
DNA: TGCAGTGCTAGATACGGGACTAGCATGGGGACCCAGTACTTC

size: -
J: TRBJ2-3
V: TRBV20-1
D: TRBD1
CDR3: CSAQRQGRVETSF
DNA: TGCAGTGCTCAAAGACAGGGAAGGGTTGAGACGAGTTTT

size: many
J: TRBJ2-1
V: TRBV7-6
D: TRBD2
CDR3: CASSPGLVHVQFF
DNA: TGTGCCAGCAGCCCTGGACTAGTTCACGTCCAGTTCTTC

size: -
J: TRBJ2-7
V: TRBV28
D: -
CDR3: CASRTVTYEQYF
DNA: TGTGCCAGTCGGACAGTTACGTACGAGCAGTACTTC

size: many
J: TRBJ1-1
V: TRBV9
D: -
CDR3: CASSSQKTWGLRDTEAFF
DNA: TGTGCCAGCAGCTCTCAAAAAACCTGGGGCCTGAGGGACACTGAAGCTTTCTTT

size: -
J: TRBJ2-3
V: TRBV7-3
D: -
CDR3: CASSEGRTDTQYF
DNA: TGTGCCAGCAGTGAAGGGAGAACCGATACGCAGTATTTT

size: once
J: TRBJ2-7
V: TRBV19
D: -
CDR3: CASRRDKGNNSPLHF
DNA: TGTGCCAGTCGAAGGGACAAGGGGAATAATTCACCCCTCCACTTC

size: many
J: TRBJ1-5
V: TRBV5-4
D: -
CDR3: CASSPAHTSNQPQHF
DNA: TGTGCCAGCAGCCCGGCCCACACGAGCAATCAGCCCCAGCATTTT

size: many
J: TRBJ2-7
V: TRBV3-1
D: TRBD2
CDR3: CASSQERGLAGIYEQYF
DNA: TGTGCCAGCAGCCAAGAGAGGGGGCTAGCGGGGATTTACGAGCAGTACTTC

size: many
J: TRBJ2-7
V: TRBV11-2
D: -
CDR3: CASSLVHPGLTPYEQYF
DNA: TGTGCCAGCAGCTTAGTTCATCCGGGACTGACGCCCTACGAGCAGTACTTC

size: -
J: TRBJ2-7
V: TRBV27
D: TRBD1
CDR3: CASSPTGGGSEQYF
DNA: TGCGCCAGCAGCCCGACAGGGGGCGGCTCCGAGCAGTACTTC

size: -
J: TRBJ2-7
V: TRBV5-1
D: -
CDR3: CASSLLTGYEQYF
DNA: TGCGCCAGCAGCTTGTTAACGGGTTACGAGCAGTACTTC

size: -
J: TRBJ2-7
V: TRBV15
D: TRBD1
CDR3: CATSSTGTGGYEQYF
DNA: TGTGCCACCAGCAGCACCGGGACAGGGGGATACGAGCAGTACTTC

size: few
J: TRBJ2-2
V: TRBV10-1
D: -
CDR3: CASSDWGFNTGELFF
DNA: TGCGCCAGCAGTGACTGGGGGTTTAACACCGGGGAGCTGTTTTTT

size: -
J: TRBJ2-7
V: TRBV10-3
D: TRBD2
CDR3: CAISDGGSPYEQYF
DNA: TGTGCCATCAGTGACGGCGGGAGCCCCTACGAGCAGTACTTC

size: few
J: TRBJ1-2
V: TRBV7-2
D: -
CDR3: CASSLAGIGYTF
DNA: TGTGCCAGCAGCTTAGCAGGCATCGGCTACACCTTC

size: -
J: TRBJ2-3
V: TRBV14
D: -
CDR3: CASSQQLAQTSDTQYF
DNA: TGTGCCAGCAGCCAACAACTAGCACAGACCTCAGATACGCAGTATTTT

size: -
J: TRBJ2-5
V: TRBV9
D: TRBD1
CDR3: CASSGGTGGKETQYF
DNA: TGTGCCAGCAGCGGAGGGACAGGGGGGAAAGAGACCCAGTACTTC

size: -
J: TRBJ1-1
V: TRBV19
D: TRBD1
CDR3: CASSPTGITEAFF
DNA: TGTGCCAGTAGTCCGACAGGGATCACTGAAGCTTTCTTT

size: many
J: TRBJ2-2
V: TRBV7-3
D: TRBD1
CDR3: CASSRGTGHTGELFF
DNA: TGTGCCAGCAGCCGGGGGACAGGGCACACCGGGGAGCTGTTTTTT